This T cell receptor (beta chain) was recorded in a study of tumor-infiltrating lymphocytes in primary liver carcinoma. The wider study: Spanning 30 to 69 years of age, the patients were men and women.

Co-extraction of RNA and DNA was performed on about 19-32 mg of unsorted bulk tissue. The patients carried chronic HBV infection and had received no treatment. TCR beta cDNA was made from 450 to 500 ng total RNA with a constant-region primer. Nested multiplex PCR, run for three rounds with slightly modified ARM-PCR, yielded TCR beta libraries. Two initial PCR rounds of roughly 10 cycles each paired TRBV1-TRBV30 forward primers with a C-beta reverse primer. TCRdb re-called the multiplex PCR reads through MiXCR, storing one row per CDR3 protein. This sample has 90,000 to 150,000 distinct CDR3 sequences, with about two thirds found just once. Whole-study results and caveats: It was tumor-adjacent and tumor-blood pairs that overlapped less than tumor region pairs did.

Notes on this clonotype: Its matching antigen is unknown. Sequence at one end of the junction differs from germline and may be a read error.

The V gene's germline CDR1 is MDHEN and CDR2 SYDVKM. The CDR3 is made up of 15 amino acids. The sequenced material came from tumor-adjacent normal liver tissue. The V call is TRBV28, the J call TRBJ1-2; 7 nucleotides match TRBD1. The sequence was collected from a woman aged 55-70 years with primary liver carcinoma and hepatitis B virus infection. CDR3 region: CDSSVSSGGQGGYAF. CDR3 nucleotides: TGTGACAGCAGTGTCTCTAGCGGGGGGCAGGGGGGCTACGCCTTC.